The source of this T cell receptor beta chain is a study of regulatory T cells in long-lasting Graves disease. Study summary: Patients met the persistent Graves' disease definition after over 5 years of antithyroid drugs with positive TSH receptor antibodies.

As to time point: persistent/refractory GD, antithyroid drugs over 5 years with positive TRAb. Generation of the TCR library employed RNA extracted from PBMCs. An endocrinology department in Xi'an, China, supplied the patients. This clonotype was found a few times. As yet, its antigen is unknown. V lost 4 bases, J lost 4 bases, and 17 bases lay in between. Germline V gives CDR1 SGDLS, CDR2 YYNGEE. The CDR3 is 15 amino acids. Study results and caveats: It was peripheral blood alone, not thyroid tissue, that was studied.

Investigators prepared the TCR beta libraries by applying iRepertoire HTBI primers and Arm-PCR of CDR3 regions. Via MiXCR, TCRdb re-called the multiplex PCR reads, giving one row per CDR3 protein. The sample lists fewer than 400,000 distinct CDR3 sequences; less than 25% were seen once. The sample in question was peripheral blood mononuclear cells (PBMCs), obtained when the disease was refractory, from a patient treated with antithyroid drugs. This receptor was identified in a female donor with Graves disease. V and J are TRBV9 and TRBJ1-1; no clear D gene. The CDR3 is CASSPEGGLGTEAFF. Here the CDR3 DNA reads TGTGCCAGCAGCCCTGAGGGAGGGTTGGGCACTGAAGCTTTCTTT.